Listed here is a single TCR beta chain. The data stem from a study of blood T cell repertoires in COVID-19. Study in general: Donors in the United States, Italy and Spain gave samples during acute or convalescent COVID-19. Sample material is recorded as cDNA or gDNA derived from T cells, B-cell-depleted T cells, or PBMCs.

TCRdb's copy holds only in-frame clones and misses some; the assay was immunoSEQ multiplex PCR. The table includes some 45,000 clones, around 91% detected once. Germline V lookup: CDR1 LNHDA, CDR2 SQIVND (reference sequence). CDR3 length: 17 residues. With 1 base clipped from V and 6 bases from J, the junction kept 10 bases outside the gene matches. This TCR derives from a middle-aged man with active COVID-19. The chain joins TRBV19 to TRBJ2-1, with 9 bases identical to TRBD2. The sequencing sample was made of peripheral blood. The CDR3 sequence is CASSIGRGRVYGNEQFF. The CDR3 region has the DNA TGTGCCAGTAGTATAGGTCGCGGGAGGGTCTATGGCAATGAGCAGTTCTTC.